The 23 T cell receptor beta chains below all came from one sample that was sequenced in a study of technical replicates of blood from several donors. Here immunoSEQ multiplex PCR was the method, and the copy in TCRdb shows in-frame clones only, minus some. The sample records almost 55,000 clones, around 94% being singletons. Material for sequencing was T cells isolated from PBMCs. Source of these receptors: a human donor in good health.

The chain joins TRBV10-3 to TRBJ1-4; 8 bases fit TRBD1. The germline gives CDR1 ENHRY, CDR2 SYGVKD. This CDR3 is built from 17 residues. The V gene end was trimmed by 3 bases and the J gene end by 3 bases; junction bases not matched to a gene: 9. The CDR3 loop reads CAISDPGEGQANEKLFF. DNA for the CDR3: TGTGCCATCAGTGACCCTGGTGAGGGACAGGCTAATGAAAAACTGTTTTTT.

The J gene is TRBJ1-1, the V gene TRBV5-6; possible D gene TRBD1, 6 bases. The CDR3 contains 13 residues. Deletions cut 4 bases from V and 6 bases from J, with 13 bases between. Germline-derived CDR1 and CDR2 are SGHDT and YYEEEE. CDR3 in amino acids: CASSRGGVAEAFF. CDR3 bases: TGTGCCAGCAGCCGAGGGGGGGTCGCTGAAGCTTTCTTT.

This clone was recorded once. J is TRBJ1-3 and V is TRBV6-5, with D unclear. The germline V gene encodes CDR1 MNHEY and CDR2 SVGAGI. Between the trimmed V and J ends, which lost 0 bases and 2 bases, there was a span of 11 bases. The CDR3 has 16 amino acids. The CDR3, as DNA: TGTGCCAGCAGTTACTCGAGCGGGGTCACTGGAAACACCATATATTTT. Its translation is CASSYSSGVTGNTIYF.

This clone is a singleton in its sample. DNA for the CDR3: TGTGCCAGCAGCCAACTGGCGGGAGCTTCCTACAATGAGCAGTTCTTC. Protein sequence: CASSQLAGASYNEQFF. The V gene is TRBV14, the J gene TRBJ2-1; 7 positions match TRBD2. Germline values: CDR1 SGHDN, CDR2 FVKESK. V lost 2 bases, J lost 1 base, and 5 bases stayed unmatched. This CDR3 contains 16 residues.

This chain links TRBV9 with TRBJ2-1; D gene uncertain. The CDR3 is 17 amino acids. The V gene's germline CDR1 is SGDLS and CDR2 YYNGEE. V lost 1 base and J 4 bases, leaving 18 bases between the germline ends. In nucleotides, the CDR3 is TGTGCCAGCAGCGTATCGGTTTTCAGCAACGGGTACAATGAGCAGTTCTTC. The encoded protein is CASSVSVFSNGYNEQFF.

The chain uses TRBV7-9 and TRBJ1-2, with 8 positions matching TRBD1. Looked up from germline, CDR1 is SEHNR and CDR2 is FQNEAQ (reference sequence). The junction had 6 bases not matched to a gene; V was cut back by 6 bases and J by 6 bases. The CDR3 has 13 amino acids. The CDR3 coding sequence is TGTGCCAGCAGTTTAACGGGACAGGATGGCTACACCTTC. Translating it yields CASSLTGQDGYTF.

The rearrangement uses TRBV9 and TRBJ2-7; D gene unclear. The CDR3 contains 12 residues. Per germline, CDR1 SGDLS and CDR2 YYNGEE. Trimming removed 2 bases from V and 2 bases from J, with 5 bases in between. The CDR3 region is CASSVTPYEQYF. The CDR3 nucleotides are TGTGCCAGCAGCGTGACACCCTACGAGCAGTACTTC. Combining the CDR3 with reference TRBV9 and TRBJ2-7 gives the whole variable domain DSGVTQTPKHLITATGQRVTLRCSPRSGDLSVYWYQQSLDQGLQFLIQYYNGEERAKGNILERFSAQQFPDLHSELNLSSLELGDSALYFCASSVTPYEQYFGPGTRLTVT.

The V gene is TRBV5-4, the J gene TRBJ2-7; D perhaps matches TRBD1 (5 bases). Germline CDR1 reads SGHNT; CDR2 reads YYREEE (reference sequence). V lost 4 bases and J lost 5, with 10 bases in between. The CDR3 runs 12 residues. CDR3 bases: TGTGCCAGCAGCCGGAGCAGGGACGAGCAGTACTTC. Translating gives CASSRSRDEQYF.

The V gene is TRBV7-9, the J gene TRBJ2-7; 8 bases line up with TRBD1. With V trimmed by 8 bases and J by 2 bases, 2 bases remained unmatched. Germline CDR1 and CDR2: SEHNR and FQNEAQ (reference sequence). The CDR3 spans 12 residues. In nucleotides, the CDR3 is TGTGCCAGCGGACAGGGAACCTACGAGCAGTACTTC. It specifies CASGQGTYEQYF.

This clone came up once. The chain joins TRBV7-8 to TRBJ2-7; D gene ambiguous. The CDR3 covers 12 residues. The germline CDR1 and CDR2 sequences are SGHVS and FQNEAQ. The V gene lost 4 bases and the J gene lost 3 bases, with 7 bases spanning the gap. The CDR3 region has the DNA TGTGCCAGCAGCTCCGACATCTACGAGCAGTACTTC. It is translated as CASSSDIYEQYF.

The CDR3 spells CASTIVAGDLPQHF. The CDR3 DNA reads TGTGCCAGCACCATCGTGGCAGGGGACCTGCCCCAGCATTTT. The chain recombines TRBV28 with TRBJ1-5; TRBD1 is a possible D gene (6 bases). This CDR3 region has 14 residues. Germline V gene lookup returns CDR1 MDHEN and CDR2 SYDVKM. Trimming left V 7 bases short and J 9 bases short, with 19 bases between. The full variable domain, with the rest looked up from reference TRBV28 and TRBJ1-5, is DVKVTQSSRYLVKRTGEKVFLECVQDMDHENMFWYRQDPGLGLRLIYFSYDVKMKEKGDIPEGYSVSREKKERFSLILESASTNQTSMYLCASTIVAGDLPQHFGDGTRLSIL.

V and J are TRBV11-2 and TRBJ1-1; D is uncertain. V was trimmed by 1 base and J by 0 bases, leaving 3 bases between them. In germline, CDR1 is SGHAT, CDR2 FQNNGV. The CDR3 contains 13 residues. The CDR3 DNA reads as TGTGCCAGCAGCTTAGCCATGAACACTGAAGCTTTCTTT. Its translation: CASSLAMNTEAFF.

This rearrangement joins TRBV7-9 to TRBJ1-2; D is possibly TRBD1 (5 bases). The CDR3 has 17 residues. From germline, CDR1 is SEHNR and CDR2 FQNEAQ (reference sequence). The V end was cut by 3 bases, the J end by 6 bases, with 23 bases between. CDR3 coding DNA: TGTGCCAGCAGCTTCCAATTGACAGAAAAGGTTCTTCATGGCTACACCTTC. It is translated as CASSFQLTEKVLHGYTF.

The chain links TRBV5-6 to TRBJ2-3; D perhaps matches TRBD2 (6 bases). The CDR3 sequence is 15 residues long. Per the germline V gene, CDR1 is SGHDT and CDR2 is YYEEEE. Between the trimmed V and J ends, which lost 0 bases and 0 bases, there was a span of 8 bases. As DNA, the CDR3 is TGTGCCAGCAGCTTGGGTAGCGGAAGCACAGATACGCAGTATTTT. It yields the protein CASSLGSGSTDTQYF. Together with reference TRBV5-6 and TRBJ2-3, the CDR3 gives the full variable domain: DAGVTQSPTHLIKTRGQQVTLRCSPKSGHDTVSWYQQALGQGPQFIFQYYEEEERQRGNFPDRFSGHQFPNYSSELNVNALLLGDSALYLCASSLGSGSTDTQYFGPGTRLTVL.

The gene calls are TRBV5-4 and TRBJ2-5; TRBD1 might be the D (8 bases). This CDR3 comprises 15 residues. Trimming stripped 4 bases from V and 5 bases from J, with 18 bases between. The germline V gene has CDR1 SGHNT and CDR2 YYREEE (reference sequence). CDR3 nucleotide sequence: TGTGCCAGCAGCGGCGGGGGACAGGCACACGAGACCCAGTACTTC. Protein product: CASSGGGQAHETQYF.

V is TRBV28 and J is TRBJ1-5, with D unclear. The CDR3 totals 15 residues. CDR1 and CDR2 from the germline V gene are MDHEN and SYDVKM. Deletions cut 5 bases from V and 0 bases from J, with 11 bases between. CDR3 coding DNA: TGTGCCAGCAGTCAAATCGACATTAGCAATCAGCCCCAGCATTTT. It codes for CASSQIDISNQPQHF.

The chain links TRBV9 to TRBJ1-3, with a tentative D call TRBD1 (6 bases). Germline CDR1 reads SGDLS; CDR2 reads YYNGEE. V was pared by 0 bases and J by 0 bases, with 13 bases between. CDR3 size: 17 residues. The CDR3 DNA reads TGTGCCAGCAGCGTAGCGCAGGGGCCTTTCTCTGGAAACACCATATATTTT. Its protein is CASSVAQGPFSGNTIYF.

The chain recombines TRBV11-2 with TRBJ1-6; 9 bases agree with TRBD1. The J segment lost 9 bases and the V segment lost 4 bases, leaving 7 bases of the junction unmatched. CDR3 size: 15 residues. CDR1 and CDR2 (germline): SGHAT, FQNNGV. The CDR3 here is CASSSPGTGTSPLHF. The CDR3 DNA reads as TGTGCCAGCAGCTCTCCCGGGACAGGGACTTCACCCCTCCACTTT.

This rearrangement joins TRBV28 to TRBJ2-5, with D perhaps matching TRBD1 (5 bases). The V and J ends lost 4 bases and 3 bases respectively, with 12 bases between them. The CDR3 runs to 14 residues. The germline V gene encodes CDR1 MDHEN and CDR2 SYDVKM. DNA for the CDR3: TGTGCCAGCAGTTCACGACAGTCGGAAGAGACCCAGTACTTC. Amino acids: CASSSRQSEETQYF.

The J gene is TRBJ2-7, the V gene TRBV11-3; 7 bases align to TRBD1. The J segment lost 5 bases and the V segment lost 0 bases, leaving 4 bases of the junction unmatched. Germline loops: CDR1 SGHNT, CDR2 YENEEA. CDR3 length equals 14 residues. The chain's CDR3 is CASSLETGSHEQYF. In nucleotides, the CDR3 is TGTGCCAGCAGCTTAGAGACAGGGAGTCACGAGCAGTACTTC.

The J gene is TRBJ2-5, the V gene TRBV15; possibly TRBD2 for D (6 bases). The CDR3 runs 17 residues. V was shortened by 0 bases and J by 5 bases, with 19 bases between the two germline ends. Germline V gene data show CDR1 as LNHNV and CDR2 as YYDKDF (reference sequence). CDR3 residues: CATSRDGRRDLPETQYF. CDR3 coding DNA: TGTGCCACCAGCAGAGATGGGAGGAGGGATCTACCCGAGACCCAGTACTTC.

The CDR3 here is CASSPGLNYGYTF. The CDR3 nucleotides read TGTGCCAGCAGCCCGGGACTAAACTATGGCTACACCTTC. This chain links TRBV7-6 with TRBJ1-2; D perhaps matches TRBD1 (5 bases). Trimming cost V 5 bases and J 2 bases, with 9 bases left between them. The CDR3 totals 13 residues. Per the germline V gene, CDR1 is SGHVS and CDR2 is FNYEAQ.

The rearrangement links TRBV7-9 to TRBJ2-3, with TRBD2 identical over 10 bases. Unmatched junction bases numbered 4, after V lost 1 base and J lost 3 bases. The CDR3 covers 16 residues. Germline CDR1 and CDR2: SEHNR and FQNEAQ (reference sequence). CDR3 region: CASSLESGGDTDTQYF. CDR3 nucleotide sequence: TGTGCCAGCAGCTTAGAAAGCGGGGGGGATACAGATACGCAGTATTTT.